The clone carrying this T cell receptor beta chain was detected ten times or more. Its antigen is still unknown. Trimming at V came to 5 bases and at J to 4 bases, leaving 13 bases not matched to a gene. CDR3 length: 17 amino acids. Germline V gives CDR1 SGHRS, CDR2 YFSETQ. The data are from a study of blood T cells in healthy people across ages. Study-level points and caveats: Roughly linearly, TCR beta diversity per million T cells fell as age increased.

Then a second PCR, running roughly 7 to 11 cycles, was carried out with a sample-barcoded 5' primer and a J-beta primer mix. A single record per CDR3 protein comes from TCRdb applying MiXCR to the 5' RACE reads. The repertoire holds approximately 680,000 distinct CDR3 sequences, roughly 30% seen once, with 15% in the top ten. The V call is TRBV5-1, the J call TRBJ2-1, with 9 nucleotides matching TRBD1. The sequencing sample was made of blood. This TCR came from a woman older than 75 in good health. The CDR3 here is CASRHNSGTGRYNEQFF. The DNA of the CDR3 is TGCGCCAGCAGACATAACTCCGGGACAGGGAGATACAATGAGCAGTTCTTC.